Below, one T cell receptor (beta chain) is given with its context. As yet, its antigen is unknown. The data are from a study of beta chain features in type 1 diabetes. Study at large: No age, gender or cell yield differences were seen between patients and healthy donors.

The whole isolated RNA underwent reverse transcription, so sequencing captured expressed TCRB transcripts. Produced via immunoSEQ multiplex PCR; TCRdb's table is partial and in-frame only. Of 350,000 to 450,000 clones listed, 10% to 15% are singletons. Study results and caveats: When Type 1 diabetes patients were examined, their TCRB CDR3s proved moderately but significantly shorter in all four CD4+ subsets. Researchers could not determine here whether HLA type influences TCRB rearrangement.

Sequencing was done on a sample of naive CD4+ T cells from blood. The receptor was isolated from a woman aged 18-29 years with type 1 diabetes.

The CDR3 is CASSRDRGEKLFF. The CDR3 DNA reads as TGTGCCAGCAGCCGGGACAGGGGTGAAAAACTGTTTTTT. The V and J genes are TRBV7-8 and TRBJ1-4, with 10 bases fitting TRBD1. The junction had 1 base not matched to a gene; V was cut back by 5 bases and J by 7 bases. There are 13 residues in the CDR3. The germline V gene has CDR1 SGHVS and CDR2 FQNEAQ.